The clone carrying this T cell receptor beta chain was seen only once. The antigen remains undetermined. This table comes from immunoSEQ multiplex PCR, and its TCRdb copy is limited to in-frame clones, with some not included. Among about 100,000 clones, less than 90% were seen once, and the ten largest hold approximately 16%. This CDR3 region has 14 residues. Trimming removed 4 bases from V and 6 bases from J, with 13 bases in between. Germline V gene sequence: CDR1 MNHEY, CDR2 SVGEGT. This entry belongs to a study of T cell responses to AZD1222 COVID-19 vaccine. Study background: The study pooled second doses at about 4 or about 12 weeks.

Findings and limits, study-wide: It should be noted that donors were predominantly white British and more often female, and clonal diversity was possibly underestimated. Spike-specific TCR breadth and depth both grew after two AZD1222 doses. Unmutated regions of variants are reportedly targeted by nearly half of spike-specific TCRs.

This clonotype was obtained from an adult in good health. The V and J genes are TRBV6-2 or TRBV6-3 and TRBJ2-1; D uncertain. Sequencing used peripheral blood, obtained on day 0 of AZD1222 vaccination. The CDR3 is CASSFLSRTNEQFF. The CDR3 DNA sequence: TGTGCCAGCAGTTTTTTATCTCGGACCAATGAGCAGTTCTTC.